The clone carrying this TCR beta chain was picked up a small number of times. V lost 4 bases and J 0 bases, leaving 9 bases between the germline ends. The germline V gene encodes CDR1 SQVTM and CDR2 ANQGSEA. This CDR3 spans 13 amino acids. For the second PCR, which ran for about 6 to 11 cycles, a sample-barcoded 5' primer and a J-beta primer mix were used. In TCRdb, the 5' RACE reads were re-called with MiXCR into one record per CDR3 protein. This table holds more than 1.4 million distinct CDR3 sequences, roughly 45% found once. The data are from a study of blood T cells in healthy people across ages. Each of the donors had ten milliliters of peripheral blood drawn into EDTA-treated Vacutainer tubes. The total RNA that was extracted per sample amounted to at least 5.5 micrograms.

The clonotype comes from a young woman in good health. The sequencing input was blood. The chain links TRBV29-1 to TRBJ1-1; D is undetermined. CDR3 bases: TGCAGCGTTGCTAGGCAGCTGAACACTGAAGCTTTCTTT. This codes for CSVARQLNTEAFF.